Presented here are 11 T cell receptor beta chains from one specimen sequenced in a study of blood T cell repertoires in COVID-19. TCRdb's table, derived via immunoSEQ multiplex PCR, lists solely in-frame clones and lacks some. Of 150,000 to 200,000 clones in the sample, approximately 86% are singletons; the top ten hold approximately 0.97%. What was sequenced was peripheral blood. Source of these receptors: a man in his sixties with COVID-19, enrolled during active disease.

V and J are TRBV7-8 and TRBJ1-2; 9 positions agree with TRBD1. The CDR3 is 15 amino acids. Germline V lookup: CDR1 SGHVS, CDR2 FQNEAQ. With 5 bases clipped from V and 6 bases from J, the junction kept 10 bases outside the gene matches. CDR3 sequence reads: CASSTGQGKFDGYTF. In DNA form, the CDR3 reads TGTGCCAGCAGCACCGGACAGGGGAAATTCGATGGCTACACCTTC.

This sequence joins TRBV3-1 (or the pseudogene TRBV3-2) and TRBJ1-4, with 8 bases aligning to TRBD1. The ends lost 2 bases at V and 8 bases at J; junction bases unmatched: 1. The CDR3 spans 13 residues. Per the germline V gene, CDR1 is LGHDT and CDR2 is YNNKEL (reference sequence). DNA of the CDR3: TGTGCCAGCAGCCAAAACAGGGGGGAAAAACTGTTTTTT. This translates into CASSQNRGEKLFF.

The J gene is TRBJ1-1, the V gene TRBV28; D gene ambiguous. CDR1 and CDR2 (germline): MDHEN, SYDVKM. Trimming removed 8 bases from V and 1 base from J, with 11 bases in between. The CDR3 covers 13 residues. CDR3 sequence: CASLPSGNTEAFF. DNA for the CDR3: TGTGCCAGCCTCCCCAGTGGGAACACTGAAGCTTTCTTT. Full variable domain (remainder filled in from reference TRBV28 and TRBJ1-1): DVKVTQSSRYLVKRTGEKVFLECVQDMDHENMFWYRQDPGLGLRLIYFSYDVKMKEKGDIPEGYSVSREKKERFSLILESASTNQTSMYLCASLPSGNTEAFFGQGTRLTVV.

J is TRBJ1-2 and V is TRBV7-2; D not resolved. CDR3 length: 14 amino acids. The germline V gene encodes CDR1 SGHTA and CDR2 FQGNSA. The ends were cut back, 1 base at V and 6 bases at J, with 12 bases in the middle. The CDR3 sequence is CASSLGSGFDGYTF. The CDR3 nucleotides are TGTGCCAGCAGCTTAGGATCGGGGTTCGATGGCTACACCTTC.

The CDR3 here is CASSHGTARVAGSNQPQHF. CDR3 bases: TGCGCCAGCAGCCACGGTACGGCCAGGGTGGCTGGTAGCAATCAGCCCCAGCATTTT. The chain employs TRBV4-1 and TRBJ1-5; tentatively, D is TRBD1 (5 bases). The CDR3 runs 19 residues. Deletions cut 3 bases from V and 0 bases from J, with 21 bases between. From germline, CDR1 is MGHRA and CDR2 YSYEKL.

The chain is built from TRBV7-2 and TRBJ2-1, with 14 bases fitting TRBD2. The CDR3 is 16 residues long. The V gene end was trimmed by 5 bases and the J gene end by 6 bases; junction bases not matched to a gene: 6. Germline V gene sequence: CDR1 SGHTA, CDR2 FQGNSA. The DNA for the CDR3 is TGTGCCAGCAGCCTACCGACTAGCGGGAGGGCCAATGAGCAGTTCTTC. This gives the protein CASSLPTSGRANEQFF. Filled out from reference TRBV7-2 and TRBJ2-1, the complete variable domain reads GAGVSQSPSNKVTEKGKDVELRCDPISGHTALYWYRQSLGQGLEFLIYFQGNSAPDKSGLPSDRFSAERTGGSVSTLTIQRTQQEDSAVYLCASSLPTSGRANEQFFGPGTRLTVL.

J is TRBJ2-3 and V is TRBV5-4, with D hard to call. V shed 4 bases and J shed 5 bases, with 8 bases lying between them. The CDR3 extends over 12 amino acids. Germline V CDR1 and CDR2: SGHNT, YYREEE (reference sequence). The CDR3 nucleotides are TGTGCCAGCAGCCTCTCAGAAGATACGCAGTATTTT. Amino acids: CASSLSEDTQYF.

V is TRBV5-4 and J is TRBJ1-6; weak D call: TRBD1 (6 bases). CDR1 is SGHNT, CDR2 YYREEE, per germline (reference sequence). Between the trimmed V and J ends, which lost 4 bases and 5 bases, there was a span of 10 bases. The CDR3 is made up of 14 amino acids. The CDR3 bases are TGTGCCAGCAGCACACAGGGCCATAATTCACCCCTCCACTTT. It translates to CASSTQGHNSPLHF.

The chain couples TRBV4-2 to TRBJ2-7, with D hard to call. The germline gives CDR1 LGHNA, CDR2 YNFKEQ. V shed 0 bases and J shed 3 bases, with 6 bases lying between them. This CDR3 is 13 amino acids long. The CDR3: CASSQDLIYEQYF. CDR3 bases: TGTGCCAGCAGCCAAGATTTAATCTACGAGCAGTACTTC.

The J gene is TRBJ2-7, the V gene TRBV3-1 (or the pseudogene TRBV3-2); 7 nucleotides line up with TRBD1. The CDR3 extends over 14 amino acids. Unmatched junction bases numbered 6, after V lost 3 bases and J lost 4 bases. In germline, CDR1 is LGHDT, CDR2 YNNKEL (reference sequence). The CDR3 DNA is TGTGCCAGCAGCCAGGGACAGAACTTATACGAGCAGTACTTC. Amino acid sequence: CASSQGQNLYEQYF.

The V gene is TRBV6-1, the J gene TRBJ1-4; D gene uncertain. The germline V gene encodes CDR1 MNHNS and CDR2 SASEGT. V shed 2 bases and J shed 0 bases, with 7 bases lying between them. The length of the CDR3 is 15 residues. CDR3 protein: CASSERGPTNEKLFF. DNA for the CDR3: TGTGCCAGCAGTGAAAGAGGGCCAACTAATGAAAAACTGTTTTTT.